This T cell receptor beta chain emerged from a study of T cells in Graves' hyperthyroidism and ophthalmopathy (dated by TCRdb to the late 2010s). As for the study more broadly: Peripheral blood was sampled at the time of initial diagnosis, prior to any treatment. To identify distinguishing TCR V-J signatures, a discovery cohort of around 98 patients was used, comprising some 45 with Graves' ophthalmopathy and around 57 with stable Graves' hyperthyroidism. An independent validation cohort of 18 to 20 hyperthyroidism patients and more than 15 patients who later progressed to ophthalmopathy tested prospective prediction of ophthalmopathy. The 75 to 100 discovery patients were divided at random into training and test sets in a 7:3 ratio. The study also compared thyroid tissue and blood T-cell repertoires from five or six Graves' hyperthyroidism patients. After blood sampling, hyperthyroidism patients were treated with methimazole at a starting dose of 30 mg daily, and ophthalmopathy patients were treated with high-dose intravenous methylprednisolone. The paper reports TCR Vbeta CDR3 sequencing of over 130 peripheral blood samples: under 45 ophthalmopathy, roughly 80 hyperthyroidism and around 17 progressor patients.

TCR beta CDR3 regions were amplified from RNA transcripts. The TCR CDR3 was subjected to a first round of RT-PCR using the HTBI primer set and the Qiagen OneStep RT-PCR kit. Libraries were constructed in a second round of multiplex PCR, after which size selection and purification were performed. The libraries were sequenced on an Illumina HiSeq2000 using paired-end 100 bp reads. Per the original workflow: SOAPnuke was used to process the raw data, throwing out any read that contained adapters or uncalled bases, had a mean Phred below 15, or lacked an exact constant-primer or identifier match. High-quality paired reads were merged using COPE v1.2.5, and each unique nucleotide sequence was defined as a clonotype. MiTCR v1.1 was used to align the clonotypes against IMGT TRBV, TRBD and TRBJ reference segments. Analysis was restricted to V-J combinations with a frequency above 0.0001, which covered over 98% of repertoires. A TCS score was defined as the ratio of F50 (clonal expansion) to E x V (chaos), with BLOSUM62-based TCRdist applied between CDR3 peptides within each V-J. Welch's t-statistics and random forest reduced 450 to 600 V-J features to 10 to 15, which were used in a naive Bayes classifier (R e1071). TCRdb took the public reads, trimmed them with fastp at Q25, ran MiXCR for clone calling and kept in-frame beta chains. Merged by CDR3 protein, the rows form single entries marked with the most common genes and DNA. The V and J calls come from TCRdb's annotation, not from the publication. In this sample the table shows under 600,000 distinct CDR3 sequences, about a sixth of which occur a single time. Under 3.5% of the sample rests with the top ten.

Broader findings and caveats from the paper: In cross-validation, a model built on a 13 V-J signature told ophthalmopathy apart from stable hyperthyroidism with less than 90% sensitivity and roughly 81% specificity, and in testing the same model reached 80%/75%. In validation, the model predicted progression to ophthalmopathy with 55% to 71% sensitivity and 72.22% specificity, a median of 6.5 months before onset. Most expanded thyroid clonotypes (frequency above 0.001) were also detected in blood, a finding suggesting that blood repertoires may reflect thyroid immune responses. No statistical method was used to set the sample size in advance, and investigators knew the group allocation.

V is cut by 1 base and J by 12 bases, and the space between the germline ends is 10 bases. From the germline V gene (reference sequence), CDR1 is LNHDA and CDR2 is SQIVND. From cysteine to phenylalanine, the CDR3 is 12 amino acids long. Here the CDR3 DNA is all that survives: 36 bases in frame from base 1. Ophthalmopathy patients had moderately to severely active disease, with a Clinical Activity Score of 3 or more, a NOSPECS grade of 4 or more, and a disease duration of less than 3 months. Any patient with an uncontrolled infection, another autoimmune disease, pregnancy or lactation was excluded. Clinical symptoms, serum thyroxine and TRAb, thyroid ultrasound, and orbital computed tomography formed the basis for the diagnoses. Ficoll-Paque density gradient centrifugation was used to isolate PBMCs from about 10 ml of fresh peripheral blood. Trizol reagent was used to extract total RNA, and RNA quality was then checked on an Agilent 2100 Bioanalyzer.

As regards this clonotype: Its antigen is not yet known. No base-level quality is on record; no much larger clone is a single base apart.

This sequence originates from a woman in her forties with Graves' ophthalmopathy. This sequence uses TRBV19 and TRBJ2-1, with the D gene uncertain. The sequencing sample was made of blood. In nucleotide form, the sequence is TGTGCCAGTAGTATAGGGCAGTACGGGCAGTTCTTC. It translates to CASSIGQYGQFF.